This T cell receptor beta chain was captured in a study of shared clonotypes between healthy human individuals. Germline lookup yields CDR1 MNHEY and CDR2 SMNVEV (reference sequence). CDR3 length: 13 residues. V shed 6 bases and J 4 bases; nucleotides not matched to a gene: 4. The assay was immunoSEQ multiplex PCR, and TCRdb's table has in-frame clones only and misses some. The data hold over a million clones, with about three quarters observed a single time. Sample: memory CD4+ T cells sorted from blood. As to subset: CD45RA-negative fraction. This receptor was obtained from a man between 18 and 29 years old in good health. The V and J genes are TRBV27 and TRBJ2-7, with TRBD1 matching over 9 bases. The CDR3 region has the DNA TGTGCCAGCAGGCCGACAGGGGGGTACGAGCAGTACTTC. Amino acid sequence: CASRPTGGYEQYF.